One T cell receptor beta chain is described in this entry. Assay: immunoSEQ multiplex PCR; the TCRdb copy retains only in-frame clones and omits some. The sample consists of 60,000 to 90,000 clones, just under 97% of them appearing once. V gave up 0 bases and J gave up 4 bases; unmatched junction bases: 9. This CDR3 region has 17 residues. From germline, CDR1 is SGHRS and CDR2 YFSETQ. The data derive from a study of technical replicates of blood from four donors. The sequenced sample was T cells isolated from PBMCs. The chain is built from TRBV5-1 and TRBJ2-1, with 8 bases fitting TRBD2. This receptor was obtained from a human donor in good health. The CDR3 sequence is CASSLASLSSGYNEQFF. CDR3 nucleotide sequence: TGCGCCAGCAGCTTGGCCAGTTTGTCTAGCGGGTACAATGAGCAGTTCTTC.